The rows below give T cell receptor beta chains drawn from one sample of a study of cytomegalovirus exposure and HLA in healthy donors. Some clones are missing from TCRdb's copy, which holds only in-frame ones; the method was immunoSEQ multiplex PCR. Of about 120,000 clones in the sample, 8% to 10% were seen once. The sequencing input was PBMCs. All receptors derive from a man aged 25 to 40 in good health and CMV-seronegative. The CDR3 runs from the conserved cysteine through the conserved F or W. The D gene is left open where the match is weak. Rows give clone size only sometimes, using once, few, many, or a class for an expanded clone.

J: TRBJ2-1
length: 15
size: NA
D: TRBD2
V: TRBV6-5
DNA: TGTGCCAGCAGTTATCGGGGGGTCGGCCACAATGAGCAGTTCTTC
CDR3: CASSYRGVGHNEQFF

J: TRBJ2-2
length: 18
size: NA
D: TRBD1
V: TRBV5-1
DNA: TGCGCCAGCAGCTTGGAGGGGGTAGGGGGCATCAACACCGGGGAGCTGTTTTTT
CDR3: CASSLEGVGGINTGELFF

J: TRBJ2-7
length: 15
size: few
D: NA
V: TRBV18
DNA: TGTGCCAGCTCCCTAGGGGCGTTGGAACTCTACGAGCAGTACTTC
CDR3: CASSLGALELYEQYF

J: TRBJ1-2
length: 17
size: NA
D: NA
V: TRBV23-1
DNA: TGCGCCAGCAGTCAACCACTCAAAAAGGACAGACCCTATGGCTACACCTTC
CDR3: CASSQPLKKDRPYGYTF

J: TRBJ1-2
length: 14
size: once
D: NA
V: TRBV7-2
DNA: TGTGCCAGCAGCCGTCCCGGGAATCGCTATGGCTACACCTTC
CDR3: CASSRPGNRYGYTF

J: TRBJ2-7
length: 16
size: few
D: TRBD2
V: TRBV11-3
DNA: TGTGCCAGCAGCTTAGGTGCTGCGGGGGGCAGCTACGAGCAGTACTTC
CDR3: CASSLGAAGGSYEQYF

J: TRBJ2-7
length: 15
size: few
D: NA
V: TRBV6-1
DNA: TGTGCCAGCAGTGAAGCGCTTCACAGGGTCGACGAGCAGTACTTC
CDR3: CASSEALHRVDEQYF

J: TRBJ1-1
length: 15
size: few
D: NA
V: TRBV5-6
DNA: TGTGCCAGCAGCTCTATAGATGTTGAGAACACTGAAGCTTTCTTT
CDR3: CASSSIDVENTEAFF

J: TRBJ1-1
length: 15
size: NA
D: NA
V: TRBV7-9
DNA: TGTGCCAGCAGCGAGTGGGGGGAAGCGAACACTGAAGCTTTCTTT
CDR3: CASSEWGEANTEAFF

J: TRBJ2-3
length: 14
size: few
D: TRBD2
V: TRBV9
DNA: TGTGCCAGCAGCAATAGCGGGAGGTCAGATACGCAGTATTTT
CDR3: CASSNSGRSDTQYF

J: TRBJ2-5
length: 17
size: few
D: TRBD1
V: TRBV5-8
DNA: TGTGCCAGCAGCCTACTAATGACCAGGGGGAAAGGAGAGACCCAGTACTTC
CDR3: CASSLLMTRGKGETQYF

J: TRBJ1-5
length: 15
size: NA
D: NA
V: TRBV6-1
DNA: TGTGCCAGCAGTTCCCTCCAGGGTAGGGTTCAGCCCCAGCATTTT
CDR3: CASSSLQGRVQPQHF

J: TRBJ2-7
length: 15
size: NA
D: NA
V: TRBV6-5
DNA: TGTGCCAGCAGTTACTCGGGAGGGGGGTCCTACGAGCAGTACTTC
CDR3: CASSYSGGGSYEQYF

J: TRBJ2-2
length: 14
size: NA
D: NA
V: TRBV7-6
DNA: TGTGCCAGCAGCTCCGGGACGAACACCGGGGAGCTGTTTTTT
CDR3: CASSSGTNTGELFF

J: TRBJ1-5
length: 16
size: NA
D: NA
V: TRBV7-2
DNA: TGTGCCAGCAGCTTAAGGGGGTTAGGGAGCAATCAGCCCCAGCATTTT
CDR3: CASSLRGLGSNQPQHF

J: TRBJ1-1
length: 15
size: few
D: TRBD1
V: TRBV5-6
DNA: TGTGCCAGCAGCTGGGAAACAGGGGCCAGCACTGAAGCTTTCTTT
CDR3: CASSWETGASTEAFF

J: TRBJ2-5
length: 14
size: few
D: TRBD1
V: TRBV28
DNA: TGTGCCAGCAGCCCTGGGACAGGACAAGAGACCCAGTACTTC
CDR3: CASSPGTGQETQYF

J: TRBJ1-2
length: 16
size: NA
D: NA
V: TRBV6-1
DNA: TGTGCCAGCAGTGAATTCGGGGCGGTGGAGGGCTATGGCTACACCTTC
CDR3: CASSEFGAVEGYGYTF

J: TRBJ2-4
length: 16
size: NA
D: TRBD2
V: TRBV28
DNA: TGTGCCAGCAGTCCCGAGACTAGCGGGAGGGAAAACATTCAGTACTTC
CDR3: CASSPETSGRENIQYF

J: TRBJ2-3
length: 14
size: few
D: NA
V: TRBV25-1
DNA: TGTGCCAGCAGTGAATGGGGGGTTGGTTATACGCAGTATTTT
CDR3: CASSEWGVGYTQYF

J: TRBJ1-2
length: 11
size: few
D: TRBD1
V: TRBV10-3
DNA: TGTGCTCTACAGGGGGTAAATGGCTACACCTTC
CDR3: CALQGVNGYTF

J: TRBJ1-5
length: 13
size: NA
D: NA
V: TRBV27
DNA: TGTGCCAGCAGCCAGCTGGGGGGGCAGCCCCAGCATTTT
CDR3: CASSQLGGQPQHF